This T cell receptor beta chain was sequenced in a study of blood T cell repertoires in COVID-19. In the source study's methods: Reference gene primer amplification in the assay estimated nucleated cell counts. Sequencing used immunoSEQ multiplex PCR; TCRdb keeps in-frame clones, though not all of them. V and J calls and clone size are as listed in that table; D and trimming were resolved from the DNA. The table has approximately 460,000 clones, roughly nine tenths seen once. CDR1 and CDR2 (germline): SGHAT, FQNNGV. The CDR3 runs 14 residues. V shed 0 bases and J shed 5 bases, with 10 bases lying between them.

The sequence was obtained from a man in his late teens or twenties with COVID-19, enrolled during active disease. Sequenced input: peripheral blood. V and J are TRBV11-2 and TRBJ2-5, with D possibly matching TRBD2 (5 bases). The CDR3 DNA reads TGTGCCAGCAGCTTAGAAGGGCGGGCGGAGACCCAGTACTTC. Residues: CASSLEGRAETQYF.